This T cell receptor beta chain is drawn from a study of OX40 agonist ivuxolimab in advanced cancers. The wider study: Ivuxolimab, an antibody acting as an agonist of OX40 (CD134), was used to treat patients.

Some clones are missing from TCRdb's copy, which holds only in-frame ones; the method was immunoSEQ multiplex PCR. The table has some 70,000 clones, roughly nine tenths seen once. Worth noting for this clone: As yet, its antigen is unknown.

Notes on the study in general: By week 6 at 0.1 to 3.0 mg/kg, blood CD4+ and CD8+ T cells had expanded clonally.

The TCR sequence derives from an adult with an advanced solid tumor such as melanoma, head and neck, liver or kidney cancer. Sequencing was performed on CD4+ or CD8+ T cells sorted from blood, taken in a trial of the OX40 agonist ivuxolimab.

CDR3 in amino acids: CASSLRQGRGNQPQHF. The DNA of the CDR3 is TGTGCCAGTAGTTTAAGACAGGGGCGGGGCAATCAGCCCCAGCATTTT. V gene TRBV19 combines with J gene TRBJ1-5; TRBD1 matches 8 bases. V shed 5 bases, J shed 2 bases, and the junction held 8 bases outside the gene matches. Germline lookup yields CDR1 LNHDA and CDR2 SQIVND (reference sequence). CDR3 size: 16 residues.